The 9 T cell receptor beta chains presented below share a single source sample, sequenced in a study of blood T cell repertoires in COVID-19. TCRdb's table, derived via immunoSEQ multiplex PCR, lists solely in-frame clones and lacks some. The data show about 150,000 clones, about 90% seen once. The material sequenced was peripheral blood. The receptors originated from a man aged 45-65 years with acute or convalescent COVID-19.

The V gene is TRBV9, the J gene TRBJ2-1, with TRBD1 matching 7 bases. CDR3 length: 14 residues. The V segment lost 0 bases and the J segment 4 bases; nucleotides outside the gene matches: 1. Germline assignment: CDR1 SGDLS and CDR2 YYNGEE. This chain's CDR3 is CASSVGGQYNEQFF. In DNA form, the CDR3 reads TGTGCCAGCAGCGTAGGGGGACAGTACAATGAGCAGTTCTTC.

The V call is TRBV7-6, the J call TRBJ2-1, with 11 bases aligning to TRBD2. CDR3 length equals 17 residues. Looked up from germline, CDR1 is SGHVS and CDR2 is FNYEAQ. V lost 2 bases to trimming and J lost 3 bases; unmatched junction nucleotides: 6. CDR3 protein: CASSLNSLAGGYNEQFF. CDR3 DNA sequence: TGTGCCAGCAGCTTAAACAGTCTAGCGGGGGGCTACAATGAGCAGTTCTTC.

The rearrangement links TRBV9 to TRBJ2-7, with 7 positions matching TRBD1. Germline V lookup: CDR1 SGDLS, CDR2 YYNGEE. Germline trimming cut 3 bases from V and 3 bases from J; bases unmatched to any gene: 6. This CDR3 region has 14 residues. Here the CDR3 DNA reads TGTGCCAGCAGCGGTACAGGGGCCCGCTACGAGCAGTACGTC. This sequence encodes CASSGTGARYEQYV.

The chain combines TRBV9 with TRBJ1-4, with TRBD1 matching 7 bases. This CDR3 comprises 17 residues. V trimming: 4 bases; J trimming: 0 bases; junction bases outside the gene matches: 9. Germline V gives CDR1 SGDLS, CDR2 YYNGEE. The chain's CDR3 is CASSHLGQATTNEKLFF. For the CDR3, the DNA is TGTGCCAGCAGCCACCTAGGACAGGCTACAACTAATGAAAAACTGTTTTTT. Supplemented by reference TRBV9 and TRBJ1-4, the full variable domain reads DSGVTQTPKHLITATGQRVTLRCSPRSGDLSVYWYQQSLDQGLQFLIQYYNGEERAKGNILERFSAQQFPDLHSELNLSSLELGDSALYFCASSHLGQATTNEKLFFGSGTQLSVL.

The chain's CDR3 is CASKLSLGQGLADEKLFF. CDR3 nucleotide sequence: TGTGCCAGCAAGCTTAGTTTGGGACAGGGGCTTGCGGATGAAAAACTGTTTTTT. The chain combines TRBV7-9 with TRBJ1-4; 10 nucleotides agree with TRBD1. The germline CDR1 and CDR2 sequences are SEHNR and FQNEAQ (reference sequence). The CDR3 totals 18 residues. Trimming at V came to 7 bases and at J to 6 bases, leaving 17 bases not matched to a gene. The variable domain in full, completed from reference TRBV7-9 and TRBJ1-4, reads DTGVSQNPRHKITKRGQNVTFRCDPISEHNRLYWYRQTLGQGPEFLTYFQNEAQLEKSRLLSDRFSAERPKGSFSTLEIQRTEQGDSAMYLCASKLSLGQGLADEKLFFGSGTQLSVL.

The chain is built from TRBV7-6 and TRBJ2-6, with D tentatively TRBD2 (6 bases). There are 18 residues in the CDR3. CDR1 SGHVS and CDR2 FNYEAQ come from the germline V gene. With 2 bases removed from V and 0 bases from J, the gap between germline ends came to 14 bases. The CDR3 reads CASSLRGNYGSGANVLTF. The CDR3 DNA reads TGTGCCAGCAGCTTACGCGGGAACTACGGCTCTGGGGCCAACGTCCTGACTTTC. Full variable domain (remainder filled in from reference TRBV7-6 and TRBJ2-6): GAGVSQSPRYKVTKRGQDVALRCDPISGHVSLYWYRQALGQGPEFLTYFNYEAQQDKSGLPNDRFSAERPEGSISTLTIQRTEQRDSAMYRCASSLRGNYGSGANVLTFGAGSRLTVL.

The V call is TRBV28, the J call TRBJ1-5; tentative D call: TRBD1 (6 bases). Trimming took 6 bases from V and 4 from J, leaving 19 bases between them. Per the germline V gene, CDR1 is MDHEN and CDR2 is SYDVKM. CDR3 length: 16 residues. The CDR3 DNA is TGTGCCAGCAGGCTCCCCCGACAGGTTCTAAATCAGCCCCAGCATTTT. Protein sequence: CASRLPRQVLNQPQHF.

Details on this clone: This sample includes further DNA sequences coding for the same CDR3. The chain combines TRBV5-1 with TRBJ2-7; 7 nucleotides match TRBD1. J lost 2 bases, V lost 0 bases, and 2 bases had no gene match. The CDR3 contains 14 residues. Per germline, CDR1 SGHRS and CDR2 YFSETQ. The chain's CDR3 is CASSLGQGAYEQYF. The DNA of the CDR3 is TGCGCCAGCAGCTTGGGCCAGGGGGCCTACGAGCAGTACTTC.

The CDR3 reads CASSPRQDDEKLFF. CDR3 DNA: TGTGCCAGCTCACCACGACAGGATGATGAAAAACTGTTTTTT. The chain recombines TRBV18 with TRBJ1-4; weak D call: TRBD1 (6 bases). From germline, CDR1 is KGHSH and CDR2 LQKENI. CDR3 size: 14 residues. The V end lost 1 base, the J end lost 6 bases, and 9 bases lay between the germline ends.